Here is one T cell receptor (beta chain) with its context. These data are taken from a study of control samples from healthy donors and cancer patients. Between the trimmed V and J ends, which lost 7 bases and 8 bases, there was a span of 20 bases. The CDR3 consists of 14 residues. In germline, CDR1 is MNHEY, CDR2 SVGAGI. This table comes from immunoSEQ multiplex PCR, and its TCRdb copy is limited to in-frame clones, with some not included. The sample consists of 150,000 to 200,000 clones, about 90% of them appearing once. This TCR derives from a man aged 18 to 29 in good health. Sequences were obtained from blood. The chain couples TRBV6-5 to TRBJ1-2; unclear D gene. CDR3 residues: CASISQPRARGYTF. The CDR3 nucleotides are TGTGCCAGCATCTCCCAACCGAGGGCGCGAGGCTACACCTTC.